Following are 4 T cell receptor beta chains from one sample sequenced in a study of cytomegalovirus exposure and HLA in healthy donors listed by TCRdb under 2017. The library relied on the immunoSEQ multiplex PCR assay. A mixture of 60 forward primers for TCR Vbeta segments and 13 reverse primers for TCR Jbeta segments was used in the multiplex PCR. TCRdb carries this immuneACCESS record with in-frame sequences only. Its versions omit some clonotypes, under half of them owing to an unresolved V gene in the studies checked, with the rest unexplained. The sample has 75,000 to 100,000 clones on record, 60% to 80% of them singletons. About 3.3% of the sample goes to the ten largest clones. The sample was PBMCs. The receptors stem from a man aged 35 to 55 in good health and CMV-seronegative.

In its sample, this clone was seen a few times. J is TRBJ2-2 and V is TRBV6-1; 9 nucleotides line up with TRBD1. This CDR3 spans 17 amino acids. The V gene's germline CDR1 is MNHNS and CDR2 SASEGT. V lost 4 bases to trimming and J lost 4 bases; unmatched junction nucleotides: 10. The CDR3 protein is CASSVLTGTGFTGELFF. CDR3 bases: TGTGCCAGCAGTGTCCTTACCGGGACAGGGTTCACCGGGGAGCTGTTTTTT.

The chain has TRBV28 and TRBJ1-5; 9 positions agree with TRBD1. The J segment lost 6 bases and the V segment lost 5 bases, leaving 8 bases of the junction unmatched. Germline V gives CDR1 MDHEN, CDR2 SYDVKM. This CDR3 comprises 15 residues. CDR3 residues: CASSPSTGGLQPQHF. In nucleotides, the CDR3 is TGTGCCAGCAGTCCCTCGACAGGGGGTCTTCAGCCCCAGCATTTT.

The chain joins TRBV25-1 to TRBJ2-4, with a weak D call TRBD2 (5 bases). CDR1 MGHDK and CDR2 SYGVNS come from the germline V gene. Trimming left V 4 bases short and J 0 bases short, with 10 bases between. This CDR3 is built from 15 residues. The CDR3 bases are TGTGCCAGCAGTGGAGGGAGCTTAGCCAAAAACATTCAGTACTTC. Translating it yields CASSGGSLAKNIQYF.

The rearrangement uses TRBV18 and TRBJ1-5; 7 bases fit TRBD1. CDR1 is KGHSH, CDR2 LQKENI, per germline. The J segment lost 3 bases and the V segment lost 5 bases, leaving 4 bases of the junction unmatched. CDR3 length: 14 residues. CDR3 sequence: CASSTTGNNQPQHF. The CDR3 DNA reads TGTGCCAGCTCAACGACAGGGAACAATCAGCCCCAGCATTTT.